This TCR beta chain was observed in a study of T cell changes during pregnancy in multiple sclerosis. Repertoires were generated with immunoSEQ multiplex PCR, while TCRdb's copy carries only in-frame clones and drops some. The sample carries some 77,000 clones, 89% recorded once. The V gene lost 5 bases and the J gene lost 4 bases, with 9 bases spanning the gap. Germline CDR1 SGHVS, CDR2 FQNEAQ. CDR3 length: 12 residues. Sequencing used peripheral blood, obtained before pregnancy. The chain is built from TRBV7-8 and TRBJ2-7; the D is unclear. The source of this sequence is a female donor with multiple sclerosis, enrolled in a pregnancy study. CDR3 residues: CASSPGLYEQYF. CDR3 coding DNA: TGTGCCAGCAGCCCTGGCTTATACGAGCAGTACTTC.